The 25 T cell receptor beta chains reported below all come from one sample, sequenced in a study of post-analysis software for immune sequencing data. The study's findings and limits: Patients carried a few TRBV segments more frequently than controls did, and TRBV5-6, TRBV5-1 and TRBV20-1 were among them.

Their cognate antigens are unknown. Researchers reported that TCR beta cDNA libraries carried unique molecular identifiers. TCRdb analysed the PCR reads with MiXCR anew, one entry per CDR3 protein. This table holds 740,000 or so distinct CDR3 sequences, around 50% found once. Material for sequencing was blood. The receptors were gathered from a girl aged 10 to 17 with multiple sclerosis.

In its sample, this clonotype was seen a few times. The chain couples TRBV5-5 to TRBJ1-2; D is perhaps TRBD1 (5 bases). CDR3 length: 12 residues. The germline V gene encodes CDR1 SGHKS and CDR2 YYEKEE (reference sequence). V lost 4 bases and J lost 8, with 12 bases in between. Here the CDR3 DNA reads TGTGCCAGCAGCCCCGGGGGGGAAGGCTACACCTTC. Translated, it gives CASSPGGEGYTF.

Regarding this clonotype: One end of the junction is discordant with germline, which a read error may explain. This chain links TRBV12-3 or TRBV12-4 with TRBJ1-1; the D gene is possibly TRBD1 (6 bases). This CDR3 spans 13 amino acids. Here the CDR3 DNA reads TGTACCAGCAGTTTAGGGGGGAACACTGAAGCTTTCTTT. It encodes CTSSLGGNTEAFF.

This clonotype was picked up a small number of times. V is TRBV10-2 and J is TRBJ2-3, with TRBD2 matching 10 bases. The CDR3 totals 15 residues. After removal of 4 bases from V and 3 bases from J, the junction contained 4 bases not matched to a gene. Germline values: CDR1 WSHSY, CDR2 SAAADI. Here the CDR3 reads CASSVTSGKTDTQYF. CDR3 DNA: TGCGCCAGCAGTGTAACTAGCGGGAAAACAGATACGCAGTATTTT.

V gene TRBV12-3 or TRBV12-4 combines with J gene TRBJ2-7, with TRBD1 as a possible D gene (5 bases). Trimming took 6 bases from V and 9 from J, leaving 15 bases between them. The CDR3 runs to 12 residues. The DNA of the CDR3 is TGTGCCAGCAGCCCACAGGTGCTGGGGCAGTACTTC. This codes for CASSPQVLGQYF.

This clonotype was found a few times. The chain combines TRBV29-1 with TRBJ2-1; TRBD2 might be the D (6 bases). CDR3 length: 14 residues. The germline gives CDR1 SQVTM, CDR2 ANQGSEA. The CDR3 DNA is TGCAACGGGGGTAGCGGAGCCCCCCACGGTGAGCAGTTCTTC. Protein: CNGGSGAPHGEQFF.

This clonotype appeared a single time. CDR3 loop: CASSVKWGPTDTQYF. In DNA form, the CDR3 reads TGTGCCAGCAGCGTAAAATGGGGCCCCACAGATACGCAGTATTTT. The rearrangement joins TRBV9 to TRBJ2-3; possibly TRBD1 for D (5 bases). Trimming removed 1 base at V and 2 bases at J, with 11 bases between. CDR3 length: 15 residues. Germline V gene sequence: CDR1 SGDLS, CDR2 YYNGEE. The variable domain in full, completed from reference TRBV9 and TRBJ2-3, reads DSGVTQTPKHLITATGQRVTLRCSPRSGDLSVYWYQQSLDQGLQFLIQYYNGEERAKGNILERFSAQQFPDLHSELNLSSLELGDSALYFCASSVKWGPTDTQYFGPGTRLTVL.

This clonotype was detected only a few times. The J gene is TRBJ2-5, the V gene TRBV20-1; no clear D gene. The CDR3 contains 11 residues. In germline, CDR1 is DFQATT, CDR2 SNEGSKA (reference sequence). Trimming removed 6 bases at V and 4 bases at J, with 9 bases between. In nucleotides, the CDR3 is TGCAGTGCCAAGGCCTCAGAGACCCAGTACTTC. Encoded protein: CSAKASETQYF.

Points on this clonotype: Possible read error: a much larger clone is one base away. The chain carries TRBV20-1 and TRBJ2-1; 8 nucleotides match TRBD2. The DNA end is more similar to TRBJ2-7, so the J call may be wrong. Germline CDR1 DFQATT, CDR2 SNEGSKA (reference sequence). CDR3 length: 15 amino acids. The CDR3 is CSARDLGLDYNEQYF. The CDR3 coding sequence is TGCAGTGCTAGAGATCTGGGACTAGACTACAATGAGCAGTACTTC.

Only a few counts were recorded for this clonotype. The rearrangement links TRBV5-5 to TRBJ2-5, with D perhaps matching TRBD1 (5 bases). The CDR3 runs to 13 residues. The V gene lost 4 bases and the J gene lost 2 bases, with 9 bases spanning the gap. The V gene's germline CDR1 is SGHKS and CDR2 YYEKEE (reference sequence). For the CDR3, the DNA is TGTGCCAGCAGCGCCACAGGTCAAGAGACCCAGTACTTC. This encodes CASSATGQETQYF.

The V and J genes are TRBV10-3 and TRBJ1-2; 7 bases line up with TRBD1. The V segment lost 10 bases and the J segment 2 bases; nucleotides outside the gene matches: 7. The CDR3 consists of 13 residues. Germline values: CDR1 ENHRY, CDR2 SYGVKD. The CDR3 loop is CATRDSANYGYTF. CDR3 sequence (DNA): TGTGCCACCCGGGACAGCGCAAACTATGGCTACACCTTC.

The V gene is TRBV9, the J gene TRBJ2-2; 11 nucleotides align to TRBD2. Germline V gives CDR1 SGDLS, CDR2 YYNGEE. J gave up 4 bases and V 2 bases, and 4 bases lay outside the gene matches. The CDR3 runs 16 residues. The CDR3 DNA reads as TGTGCCAGCAGCGTGGGACTAGCGGAGGGCACCGGGGAGCTGTTTTTT. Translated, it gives CASSVGLAEGTGELFF.

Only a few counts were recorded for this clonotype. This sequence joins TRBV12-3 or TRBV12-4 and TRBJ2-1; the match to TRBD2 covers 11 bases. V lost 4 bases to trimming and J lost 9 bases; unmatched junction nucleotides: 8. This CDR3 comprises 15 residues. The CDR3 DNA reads TGTGCCAGCAGTTCTATAGCGGGGGGGCACAGTGAGCAGTTCTTC. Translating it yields CASSSIAGGHSEQFF.

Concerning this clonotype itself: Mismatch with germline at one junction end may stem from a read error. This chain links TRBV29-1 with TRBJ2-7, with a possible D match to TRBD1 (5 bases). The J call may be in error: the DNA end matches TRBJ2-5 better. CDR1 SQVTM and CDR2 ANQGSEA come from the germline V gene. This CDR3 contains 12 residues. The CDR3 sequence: CGVDRPGETQYF. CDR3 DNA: TGCGGCGTTGACAGACCAGGGGAGACCCAGTACTTC.

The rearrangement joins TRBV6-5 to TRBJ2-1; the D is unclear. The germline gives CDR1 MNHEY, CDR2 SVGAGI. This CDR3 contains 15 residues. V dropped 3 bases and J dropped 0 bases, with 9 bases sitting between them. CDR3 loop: CASSYMASSYNEQFF. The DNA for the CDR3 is TGTGCCAGCAGTTATATGGCGAGCTCCTACAATGAGCAGTTCTTC.

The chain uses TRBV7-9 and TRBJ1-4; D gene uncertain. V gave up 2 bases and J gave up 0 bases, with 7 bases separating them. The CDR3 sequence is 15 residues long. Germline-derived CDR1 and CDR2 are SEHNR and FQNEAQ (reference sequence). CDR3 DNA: TGTGCCAGCAGCTTAAGCCCTTCAACTAATGAAAAACTGTTTTTT. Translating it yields CASSLSPSTNEKLFF.

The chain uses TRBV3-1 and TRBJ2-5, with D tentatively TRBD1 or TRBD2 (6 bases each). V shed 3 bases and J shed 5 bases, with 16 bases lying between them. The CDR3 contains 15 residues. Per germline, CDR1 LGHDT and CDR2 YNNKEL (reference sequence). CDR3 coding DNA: TGTGCCAGCAGCCACCGACAGGAGGGTTTGGAGACCCAGTACTTC. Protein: CASSHRQEGLETQYF.

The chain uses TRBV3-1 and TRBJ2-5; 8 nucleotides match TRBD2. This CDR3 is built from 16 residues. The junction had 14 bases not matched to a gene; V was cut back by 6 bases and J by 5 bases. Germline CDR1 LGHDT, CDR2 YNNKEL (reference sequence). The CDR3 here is CASRPGLEGVRETQYF. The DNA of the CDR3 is TGTGCCAGCAGACCGGGACTAGAAGGGGTGAGGGAGACCCAGTACTTC.

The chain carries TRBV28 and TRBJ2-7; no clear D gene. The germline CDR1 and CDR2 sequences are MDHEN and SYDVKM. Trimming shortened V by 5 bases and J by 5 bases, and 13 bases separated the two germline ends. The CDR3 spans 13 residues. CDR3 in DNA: TGTGCCAGCAGTCCCACCGCAACCCACGAGCAGTACTTC. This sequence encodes CASSPTATHEQYF.

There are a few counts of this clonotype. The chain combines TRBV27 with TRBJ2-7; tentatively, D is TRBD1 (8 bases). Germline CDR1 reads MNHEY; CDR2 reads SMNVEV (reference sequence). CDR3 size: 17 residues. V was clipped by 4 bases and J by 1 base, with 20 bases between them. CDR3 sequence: CASSYQGGTGDSYEQYF. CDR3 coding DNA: TGTGCCAGCAGTTACCAGGGGGGGACAGGTGATTCCTACGAGCAGTACTTC.

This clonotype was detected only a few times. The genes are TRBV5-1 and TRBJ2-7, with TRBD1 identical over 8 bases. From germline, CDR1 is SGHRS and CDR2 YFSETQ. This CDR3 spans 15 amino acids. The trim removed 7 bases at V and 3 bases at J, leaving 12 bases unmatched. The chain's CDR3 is CASRSDRDRNYEQYF. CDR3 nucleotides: TGCGCCAGCCGATCCGACCGGGACAGGAACTACGAGCAGTACTTC.

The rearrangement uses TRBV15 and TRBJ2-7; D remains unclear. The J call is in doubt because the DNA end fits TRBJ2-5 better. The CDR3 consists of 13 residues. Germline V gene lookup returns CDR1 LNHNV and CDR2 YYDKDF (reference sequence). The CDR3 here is CATSRGRSETQYF. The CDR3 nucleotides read TGTGCCACCAGCAGAGGGCGGAGCGAGACCCAGTACTTC.

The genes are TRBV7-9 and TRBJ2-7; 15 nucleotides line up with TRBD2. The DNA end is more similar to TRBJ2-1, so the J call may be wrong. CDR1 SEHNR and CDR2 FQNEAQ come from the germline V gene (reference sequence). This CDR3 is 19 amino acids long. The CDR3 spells CASSRPSGLAGGLGNEQFF. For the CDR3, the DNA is TGTGCCAGCAGCCGACCCTCCGGACTAGCGGGAGGGCTCGGCAATGAGCAGTTCTTC.

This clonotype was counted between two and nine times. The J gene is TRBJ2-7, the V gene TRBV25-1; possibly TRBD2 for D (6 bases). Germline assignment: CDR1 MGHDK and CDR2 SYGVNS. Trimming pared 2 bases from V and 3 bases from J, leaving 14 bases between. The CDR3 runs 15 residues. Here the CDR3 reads CASSEPIGLNYEQYF. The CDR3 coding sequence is TGTGCCAGCAGTGAACCCATCGGACTAAACTACGAGCAGTACTTC.

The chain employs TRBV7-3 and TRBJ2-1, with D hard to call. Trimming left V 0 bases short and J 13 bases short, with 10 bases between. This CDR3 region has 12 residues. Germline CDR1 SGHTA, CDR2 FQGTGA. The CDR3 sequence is CASSLTEGYQFF. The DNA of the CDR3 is TGTGCCAGCAGCTTAACGGAAGGTTACCAGTTCTTC.

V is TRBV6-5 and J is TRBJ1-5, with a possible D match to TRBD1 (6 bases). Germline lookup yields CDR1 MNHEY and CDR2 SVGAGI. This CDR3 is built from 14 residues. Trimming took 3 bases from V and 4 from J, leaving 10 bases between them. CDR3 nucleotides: TGTGCCAGCAGTTATAGGCAGGGGAATCAGCCCCAGCATTTT. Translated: CASSYRQGNQPQHF.